These 14 T cell receptor beta chains share one sample of origin, sequenced in a study of blood T cell repertoires in COVID-19. TCRdb's table, derived via immunoSEQ multiplex PCR, lists solely in-frame clones and lacks some. The data show around 200,000 clones, 70% to 90% seen once. The material sequenced was PBMCs or T cells enriched from blood (not recorded which). The receptor source for this set is a man aged 40-55 years who had recovered from COVID-19.

The chain carries TRBV11-3 and TRBJ2-2, with TRBD2 matching 13 bases. The CDR3 is 17 amino acids. CDR1 is SGHNT, CDR2 YENEEA, per germline. V shed 3 bases, J shed 5 bases, and the junction held 6 bases outside the gene matches. The CDR3 DNA follows: TGTGCCAGCAGCTTCTCTCGACTAGCGGGGGGAACCGGGGAGCTGTTTTTT. Protein sequence: CASSFSRLAGGTGELFF.

The rearrangement uses TRBV27 and TRBJ1-4; TRBD1 is a possible D gene (5 bases). The CDR3 has 15 residues. Trimming stripped 2 bases from V and 6 bases from J, with 13 bases between. Germline assignment: CDR1 MNHEY and CDR2 SMNVEV (reference sequence). The CDR3 region is CASSLTWGEYEKLFF. The CDR3 bases are TGTGCCAGCAGTTTAACCTGGGGGGAGTATGAAAAACTGTTTTTT.

This sequence joins TRBV19 and TRBJ1-2; D may be TRBD1 (6 bases). V was shortened by 3 bases and J by 8 bases, with 19 bases between the two germline ends. The CDR3 loop spans 15 amino acids. Germline CDR1 and CDR2: LNHDA and SQIVND (reference sequence). The chain's CDR3 is CASSMGGGQLGGYTF. CDR3 coding DNA: TGTGCCAGTAGTATGGGCGGGGGGCAACTTGGGGGCTACACCTTC.

The table lists this clone with a few counts. V is TRBV12-5 and J is TRBJ1-1, with TRBD1 matching 7 bases. The CDR3 totals 15 residues. In germline, CDR1 is LGHNT, CDR2 FRNRAP. The junction had 2 bases not matched to a gene; V was cut back by 1 base and J by 0 bases. The CDR3 here is CASGLGRGMNTEAFF. CDR3 DNA sequence: TGTGCTAGTGGTTTGGGCAGGGGGATGAACACTGAAGCTTTCTTT.

This sequence joins TRBV9 and TRBJ1-2; D gene unclear. The V and J ends lost 2 bases and 8 bases respectively, with 13 bases between them. From germline, CDR1 is SGDLS and CDR2 YYNGEE. CDR3 length: 13 residues. CDR3 in amino acids: CASSVLPAGGYTF. The CDR3 nucleotides read TGTGCCAGCAGCGTTCTCCCAGCGGGGGGCTACACCTTC.

The chain carries TRBV5-1 and TRBJ1-6; D perhaps matches TRBD1 (6 bases). The CDR3 loop spans 15 amino acids. Trimming cost V 1 base and J 5 bases, with 10 bases left between them. The germline V gene has CDR1 SGHRS and CDR2 YFSETQ. CDR3 in DNA: TGCGCCAGCAGCTTGCAGGGGCAAAATAATTCACCCCTCCACTTT. It encodes CASSLQGQNNSPLHF. Full variable domain (missing parts from reference TRBV5-1 and TRBJ1-6): KAGVTQTPRYLIKTRGQQVTLSCSPISGHRSVSWYQQTPGQGLQFLFEYFSETQRNKGNFPGRFSGRQFSNSRSEMNVSTLELGDSALYLCASSLQGQNNSPLHFGNGTRLTVT.

This sequence joins TRBV3-1 (or the pseudogene TRBV3-2) and TRBJ2-3, with a tentative D call TRBD1 (5 bases). The CDR3 totals 15 residues. V was clipped by 0 bases and J by 14 bases, with 21 bases between them. Germline values: CDR1 LGHDT, CDR2 YNNKEL (reference sequence). CDR3 coding DNA: TGTGCCAGCAGCCAAGAGATAGTAAGCAGGGCTAAGATGTATTTT. Translation gives CASSQEIVSRAKMYF.

This chain joins TRBV20-1 and TRBJ2-1, with TRBD2 matching over 16 bases. This CDR3 has 16 residues. Losses at the gene ends were 3 bases for V and 7 bases for J; bases not matched to a gene: 6. Germline CDR1 and CDR2: DFQATT and SNEGSKA (reference sequence). The CDR3 loop reads CSASGGTSGRANEQFF. CDR3 nucleotide sequence: TGCAGTGCTAGTGGGGGGACTAGCGGGAGGGCTAATGAGCAGTTCTTC.

This chain joins TRBV18 and TRBJ1-1; TRBD1 agrees at 7 bases. Trimming at V came to 2 bases and at J to 6 bases, leaving 9 bases not matched to a gene. The CDR3 is 15 residues long. Germline V gene lookup returns CDR1 KGHSH and CDR2 LQKENI. The CDR3 region has the DNA TGTGCCAGCTCACCAGGGACAGAGGCCCGGGCTGAAGCTTTCTTT. This translates into CASSPGTEARAEAFF.

The chain joins TRBV6-5 to TRBJ1-2; no firm D call. V dropped 7 bases and J dropped 4 bases, with 16 bases sitting between them. The germline gives CDR1 MNHEY, CDR2 SVGAGI. The CDR3 runs 14 residues. The CDR3 region has the DNA TGTGCCAGCACCTCACCCGGGATAGTCTATGGCTACACCTTC. Residues: CASTSPGIVYGYTF.

The CDR3 loop reads CASSYARTNEKLFF. The CDR3 nucleotides read TGTGCCAGCAGTTACGCCAGGACTAATGAAAAACTGTTTTTT. The V gene is TRBV6-5, the J gene TRBJ1-4; D call uncertain. CDR1 and CDR2 from the germline V gene are MNHEY and SVGAGI. CDR3 size: 14 residues. Trimming removed 2 bases from V and 2 bases from J, with 6 bases in between.

This clone was seen only a few times. V and J are TRBV18 and TRBJ1-2, with D possibly being TRBD1 (5 bases). CDR1 KGHSH and CDR2 LQKENI come from the germline V gene. The CDR3 covers 13 residues. Trimming took off 3 bases at V and 3 bases at J, with 8 bases between the two ends. The CDR3 sequence: CASSPKGDYGYTF. DNA of the CDR3: TGTGCCAGCTCACCGAAAGGGGACTATGGCTACACCTTC.

The V call is TRBV2, the J call TRBJ2-1; no reliable D call. Germline CDR1 and CDR2: SNHLY and FYNNEI. The V end lost 0 bases, the J end lost 0 bases, and 9 bases lay between the germline ends. The length of the CDR3 is 16 residues. CDR3 loop: CASSEAPRSSYNEQFF. The CDR3 nucleotides read TGTGCCAGCAGTGAAGCGCCAAGGAGCTCCTACAATGAGCAGTTCTTC.

The chain employs TRBV2 and TRBJ2-5, with D unclear. The V gene's germline CDR1 is SNHLY and CDR2 FYNNEI. The V and J ends lost 3 bases and 4 bases respectively, with 3 bases between them. CDR3 length equals 11 residues. The CDR3 DNA sequence: TGTGCCAGCAGTGACAGAGAGACCCAGTACTTC. This gives the protein CASSDRETQYF.